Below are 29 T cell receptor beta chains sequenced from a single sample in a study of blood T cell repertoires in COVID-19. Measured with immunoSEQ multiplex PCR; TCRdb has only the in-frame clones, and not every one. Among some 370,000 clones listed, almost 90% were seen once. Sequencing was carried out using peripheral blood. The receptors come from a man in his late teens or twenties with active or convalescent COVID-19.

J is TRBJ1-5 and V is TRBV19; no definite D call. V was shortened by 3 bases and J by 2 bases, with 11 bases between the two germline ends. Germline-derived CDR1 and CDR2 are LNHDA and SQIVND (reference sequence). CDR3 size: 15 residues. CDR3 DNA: TGTGCCAGTAGTATCGGTCGGCTAGGCAATCAGCCCCAGCATTTT. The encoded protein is CASSIGRLGNQPQHF.

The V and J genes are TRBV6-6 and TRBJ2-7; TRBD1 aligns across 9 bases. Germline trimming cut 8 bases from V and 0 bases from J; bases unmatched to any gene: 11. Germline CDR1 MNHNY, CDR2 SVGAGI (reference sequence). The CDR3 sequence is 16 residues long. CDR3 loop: CASGDPGQGSSYEQYF. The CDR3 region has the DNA TGTGCCAGCGGGGACCCCGGACAGGGGTCCTCCTACGAGCAGTACTTC.

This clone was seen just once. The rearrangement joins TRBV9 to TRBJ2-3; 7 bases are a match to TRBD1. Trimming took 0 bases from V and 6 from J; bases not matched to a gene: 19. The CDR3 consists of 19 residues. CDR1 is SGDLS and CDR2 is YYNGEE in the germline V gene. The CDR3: CASSVEGRKQGLVVDTQYF. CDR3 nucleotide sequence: TGTGCCAGCAGCGTAGAGGGTAGGAAACAGGGGTTAGTCGTGGATACGCAGTATTTT.

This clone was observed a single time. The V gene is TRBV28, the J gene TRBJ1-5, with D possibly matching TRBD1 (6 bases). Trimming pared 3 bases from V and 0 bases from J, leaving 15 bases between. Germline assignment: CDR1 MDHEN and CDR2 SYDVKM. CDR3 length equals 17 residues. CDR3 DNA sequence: TGTGCCAGCAGTTTGAGGTCGTACAGGGATAGCAATCAGCCCCAGCATTTT. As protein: CASSLRSYRDSNQPQHF.

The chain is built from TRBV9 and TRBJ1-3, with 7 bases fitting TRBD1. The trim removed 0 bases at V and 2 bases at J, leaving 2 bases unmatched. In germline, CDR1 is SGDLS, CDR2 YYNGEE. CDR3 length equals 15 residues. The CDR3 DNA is TGTGCCAGCAGCGTAGAAGGGGGCACTGGAAACACCATATATTTT. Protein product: CASSVEGGTGNTIYF.

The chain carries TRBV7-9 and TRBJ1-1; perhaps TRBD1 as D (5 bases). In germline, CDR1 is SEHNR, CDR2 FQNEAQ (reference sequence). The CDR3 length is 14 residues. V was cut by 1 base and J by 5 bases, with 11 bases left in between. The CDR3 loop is CASSLGGVSTEAFF. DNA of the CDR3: TGTGCCAGCAGCTTAGGGGGCGTCAGTACTGAAGCTTTCTTT.

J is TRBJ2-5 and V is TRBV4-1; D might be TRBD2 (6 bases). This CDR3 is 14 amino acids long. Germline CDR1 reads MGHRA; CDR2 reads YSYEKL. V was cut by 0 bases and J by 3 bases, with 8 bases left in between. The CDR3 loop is CASSQDPGEETQYF. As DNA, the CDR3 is TGCGCCAGCAGCCAAGATCCGGGAGAAGAGACCCAGTACTTC.

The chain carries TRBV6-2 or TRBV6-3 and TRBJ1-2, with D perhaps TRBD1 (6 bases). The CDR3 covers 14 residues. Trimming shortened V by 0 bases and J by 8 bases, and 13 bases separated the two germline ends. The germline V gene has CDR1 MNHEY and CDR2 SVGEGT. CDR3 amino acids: CASSYSYRAAGYTF. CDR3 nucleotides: TGTGCCAGCAGTTACTCGTACAGGGCGGCGGGCTACACCTTC.

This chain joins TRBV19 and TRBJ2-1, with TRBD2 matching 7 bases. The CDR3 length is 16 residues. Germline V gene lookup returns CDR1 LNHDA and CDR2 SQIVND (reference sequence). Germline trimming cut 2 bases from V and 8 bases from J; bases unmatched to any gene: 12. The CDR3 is CASSIPLAGRGHEQFF. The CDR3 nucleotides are TGTGCCAGTAGTATACCCCTGGCAGGGAGGGGACATGAGCAGTTCTTC.

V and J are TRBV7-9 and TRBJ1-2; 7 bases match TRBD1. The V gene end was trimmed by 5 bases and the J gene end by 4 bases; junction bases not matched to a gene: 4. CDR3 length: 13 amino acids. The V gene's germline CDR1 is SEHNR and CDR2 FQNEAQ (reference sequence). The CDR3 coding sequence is TGTGCCAGCAGCCGGGGACAGAGCTATGGCTACACCTTC. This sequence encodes CASSRGQSYGYTF.

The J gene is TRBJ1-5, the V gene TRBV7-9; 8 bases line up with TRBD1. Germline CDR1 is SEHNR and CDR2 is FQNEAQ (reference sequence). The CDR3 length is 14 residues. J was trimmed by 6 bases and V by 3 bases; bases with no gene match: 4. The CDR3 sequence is CASSFAGGPQPQHF. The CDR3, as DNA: TGTGCCAGCAGCTTCGCAGGGGGCCCTCAGCCCCAGCATTTT.

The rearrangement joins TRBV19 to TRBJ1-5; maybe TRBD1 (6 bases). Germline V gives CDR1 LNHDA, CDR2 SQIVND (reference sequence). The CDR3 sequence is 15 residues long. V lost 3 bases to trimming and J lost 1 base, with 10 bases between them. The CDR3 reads CASSIGGRSNQPQHF. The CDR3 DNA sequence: TGTGCCAGTAGTATCGGGGGGCGGAGCAATCAGCCCCAGCATTTT. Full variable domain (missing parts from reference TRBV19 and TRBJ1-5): DGGITQSPKYLFRKEGQNVTLSCEQNLNHDAMYWYRQDPGQGLRLIYYSQIVNDFQKGDIAEGYSVSREKKESFPLTVTSAQKNPTAFYLCASSIGGRSNQPQHFGDGTRLSIL.

The CDR3 region has the DNA TGTGCCAGCAGCCCCGATTCCCGCGGGGGGCCCGCGTTGTATTTT. It encodes CASSPDSRGGPALYF. This rearrangement joins TRBV7-3 to TRBJ2-3; TRBD2 aligns across 8 bases. The CDR3 is 15 residues long. With V trimmed by 5 bases and J by 14 bases, 18 bases remained unmatched. From germline, CDR1 is SGHTA and CDR2 FQGTGA.

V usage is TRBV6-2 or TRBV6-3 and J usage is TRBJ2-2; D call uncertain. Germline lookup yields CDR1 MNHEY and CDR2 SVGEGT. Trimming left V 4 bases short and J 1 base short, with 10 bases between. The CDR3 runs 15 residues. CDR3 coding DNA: TGTGCCAGCAGTTCTAGACTTGGGAACACCGGGGAGCTGTTTTTT. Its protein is CASSSRLGNTGELFF.

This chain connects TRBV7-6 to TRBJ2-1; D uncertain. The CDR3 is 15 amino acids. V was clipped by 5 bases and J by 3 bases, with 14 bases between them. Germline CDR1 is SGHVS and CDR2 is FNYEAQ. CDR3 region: CASSHETPYYNEQFF. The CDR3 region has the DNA TGTGCCAGCAGCCATGAAACGCCCTACTACAATGAGCAGTTCTTC.

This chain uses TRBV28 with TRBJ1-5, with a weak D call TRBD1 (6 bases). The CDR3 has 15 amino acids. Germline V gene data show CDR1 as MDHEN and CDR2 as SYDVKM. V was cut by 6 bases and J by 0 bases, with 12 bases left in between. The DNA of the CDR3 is TGTGCCAGCAGAACACCACAGGGTAGCAATCAGCCCCAGCATTTT. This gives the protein CASRTPQGSNQPQHF.

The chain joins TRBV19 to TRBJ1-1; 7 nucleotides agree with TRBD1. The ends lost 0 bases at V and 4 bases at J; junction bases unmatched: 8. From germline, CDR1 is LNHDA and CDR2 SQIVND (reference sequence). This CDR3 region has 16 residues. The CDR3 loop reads CASSIDARQGFTEAFF. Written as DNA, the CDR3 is TGTGCCAGTAGTATAGATGCTCGACAGGGTTTCACTGAAGCTTTCTTT.

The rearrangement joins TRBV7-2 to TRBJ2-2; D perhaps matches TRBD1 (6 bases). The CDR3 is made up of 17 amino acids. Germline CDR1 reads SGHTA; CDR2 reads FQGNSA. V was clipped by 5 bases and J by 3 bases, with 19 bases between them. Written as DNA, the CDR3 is TGTGCCAGCAGCCAACAGGGAGCGCGGGCGTACACCGGGGAGCTGTTTTTT. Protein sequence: CASSQQGARAYTGELFF. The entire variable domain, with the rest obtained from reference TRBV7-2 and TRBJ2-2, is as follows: GAGVSQSPSNKVTEKGKDVELRCDPISGHTALYWYRQSLGQGLEFLIYFQGNSAPDKSGLPSDRFSAERTGGSVSTLTIQRTQQEDSAVYLCASSQQGARAYTGELFFGEGSRLTVL.

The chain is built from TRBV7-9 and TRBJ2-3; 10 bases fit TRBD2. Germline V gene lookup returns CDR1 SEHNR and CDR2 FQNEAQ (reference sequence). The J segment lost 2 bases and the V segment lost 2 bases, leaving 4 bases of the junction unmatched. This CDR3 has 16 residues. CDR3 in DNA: TGTGCCAGCAGCTTAAAACTAGCGGGGTACACAGATACGCAGTATTTT. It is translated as CASSLKLAGYTDTQYF.

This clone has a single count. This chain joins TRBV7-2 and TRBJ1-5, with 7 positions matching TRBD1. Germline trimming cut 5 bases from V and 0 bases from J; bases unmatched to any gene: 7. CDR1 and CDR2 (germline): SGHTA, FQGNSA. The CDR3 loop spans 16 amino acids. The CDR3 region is CASSPGGQPSNQPQHF. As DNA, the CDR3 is TGTGCCAGCAGCCCAGGGGGGCAGCCTAGCAATCAGCCCCAGCATTTT.

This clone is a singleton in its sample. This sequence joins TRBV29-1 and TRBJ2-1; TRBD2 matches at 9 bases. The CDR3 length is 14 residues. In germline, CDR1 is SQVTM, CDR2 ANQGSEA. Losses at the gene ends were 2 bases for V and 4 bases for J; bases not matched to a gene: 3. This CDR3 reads CSVEKAGGYNEQFF. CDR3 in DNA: TGCAGCGTTGAAAAAGCGGGGGGATACAATGAGCAGTTCTTC.

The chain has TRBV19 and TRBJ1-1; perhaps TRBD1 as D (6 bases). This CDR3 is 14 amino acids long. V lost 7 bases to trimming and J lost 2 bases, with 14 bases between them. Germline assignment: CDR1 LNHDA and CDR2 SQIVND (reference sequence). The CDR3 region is CASNQGLFNTEAFF. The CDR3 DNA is TGTGCCAGTAATCAGGGGCTATTCAACACTGAAGCTTTCTTT.

The CDR3 nucleotides read TGTGCCAGCAGCTTAACAGGAGCCGGGGGTGAAAAACTGTTTTTT. This sequence encodes CASSLTGAGGEKLFF. This chain connects TRBV7-3 to TRBJ1-4; a possible D gene is TRBD1 (5 bases). V shed 0 bases and J shed 7 bases, with 12 bases lying between them. There are 15 residues in the CDR3. The germline gives CDR1 SGHTA, CDR2 FQGTGA. The full variable domain, completed using reference TRBV7-3 and TRBJ1-4, is GAGVSQTPSNKVTEKGKYVELRCDPISGHTALYWYRQSLGQGPEFLIYFQGTGAADDSGLPNDRFFAVRPEGSVSTLKIQRTERGDSAVYLCASSLTGAGGEKLFFGSGTQLSVL.

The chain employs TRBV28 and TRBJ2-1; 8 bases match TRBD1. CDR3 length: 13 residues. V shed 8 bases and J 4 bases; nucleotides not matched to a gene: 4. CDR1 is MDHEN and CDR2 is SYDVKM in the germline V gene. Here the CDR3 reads CASGDRRYNEQFF. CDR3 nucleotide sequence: TGTGCCAGCGGGGACAGGAGATACAATGAGCAGTTCTTC.

DNA of the CDR3: TGCGCCAGCAGCCAAGGGGTAACGGGAGAGACCCAGTACTTC. Translating gives CASSQGVTGETQYF. This chain joins TRBV4-3 and TRBJ2-5; D is unresolved. The CDR3 loop spans 14 amino acids. Trimming removed 1 base at V and 4 bases at J, with 10 bases between. Germline values: CDR1 LGHNA, CDR2 YSLEER.

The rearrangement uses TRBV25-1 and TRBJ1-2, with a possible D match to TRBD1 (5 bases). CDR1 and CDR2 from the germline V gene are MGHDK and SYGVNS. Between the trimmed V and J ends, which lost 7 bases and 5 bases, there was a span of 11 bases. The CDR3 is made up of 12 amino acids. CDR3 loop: CASTDSYYGYTF. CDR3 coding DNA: TGTGCCAGCACCGACAGCTATTATGGCTACACCTTC.

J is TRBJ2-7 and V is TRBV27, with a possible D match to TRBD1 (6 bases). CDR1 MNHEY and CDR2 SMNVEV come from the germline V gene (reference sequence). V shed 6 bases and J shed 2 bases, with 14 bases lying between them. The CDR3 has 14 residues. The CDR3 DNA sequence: TGTGCCAGCAGCCAGGGGCAGGGGCCCTACGAGCAGTACTTC. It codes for CASSQGQGPYEQYF.

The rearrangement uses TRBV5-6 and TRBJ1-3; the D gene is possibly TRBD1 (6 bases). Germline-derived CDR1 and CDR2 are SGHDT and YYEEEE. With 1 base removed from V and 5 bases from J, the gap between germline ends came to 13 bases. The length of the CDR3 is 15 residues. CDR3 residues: CASSLFRQARNTIYF. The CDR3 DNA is TGTGCCAGCAGCTTGTTTAGACAGGCCAGAAACACCATATATTTT.

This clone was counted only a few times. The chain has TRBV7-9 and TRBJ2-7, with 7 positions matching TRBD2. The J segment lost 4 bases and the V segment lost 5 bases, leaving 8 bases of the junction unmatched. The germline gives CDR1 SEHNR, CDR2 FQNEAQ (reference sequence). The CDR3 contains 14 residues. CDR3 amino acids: CASSPGGGRYEQYF. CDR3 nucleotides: TGTGCCAGCAGCCCTGGGGGAGGGAGATACGAGCAGTACTTC.